These T cell receptor beta chains were read from a single sample in a study of T cell repertoires in cytomegalovirus infection. One entry per CDR3 protein results from TCRdb running MiXCR on the reads. The repertoire holds about 180,000 distinct CDR3 sequences, with 17% as singletons. The sample taken for sequencing was CD8+ T cells from PBMCs. Receptor source: a human donor in good health (CMV status not recorded). Some clones in this sample may be carry-over from other donors' samples. CDR3s include the opening cysteine and the closing phenylalanine or tryptophan. The order of the fields is J gene, CDR3 length, D gene, clone size, V gene, CDR3 DNA, CDR3 protein. A D gene is named only where the DNA matches it firmly. Only some rows state a clone size, as once, few, many or a class for expanded clones.

TRBJ1-5 | 18 | TRBD1 | many | TRBV7-2 | TGTGCCAGCAGCCGGACAGGGAAGGCGGCAGGGGGGAATCAGCCCCAGCATTTT | CASSRTGKAAGGNQPQHF
TRBJ2-7 | 15 | NA | NA | TRBV7-2 | TGTGCCAGCAGCTTAGCTAGCGCGCTACCCTACGAGCAGTACTTC | CASSLASALPYEQYF
TRBJ2-5 | 16 | NA | NA | TRBV4-2 | TGTGCCAGCAGCCAAGCCTCGTCCGCTATAGGAGAGACCCAGTACTTC | CASSQASSAIGETQYF
TRBJ2-7 | 12 | NA | NA | TRBV20-1 | TGCAGTGTCGGGAGTGGGGGGTACGAGCAGTACTTC | CSVGSGGYEQYF
TRBJ2-3 | 14 | NA | few | TRBV7-9 | TGTGCCAGCAGATTAGGCGGGGGCACAGATACGCAGTATTTT | CASRLGGGTDTQYF
TRBJ1-1 | 15 | TRBD1 | few | TRBV7-9 | TGTGCCAGCAGCTTCCGGGACAGCAGGAACACTGAAGCTTTCTTT | CASSFRDSRNTEAFF
TRBJ2-7 | 15 | TRBD1 | few | TRBV7-8 | TGTGCCAGCAGCTTGACCGCCGGGACAGCCTACGAGCAGTACTTC | CASSLTAGTAYEQYF
TRBJ2-2 | 13 | NA | NA | TRBV7-6 | TGTGCCAGCAGCGACAGGAACACCGGGGAGCTGTTTTTT | CASSDRNTGELFF
TRBJ2-3 | 16 | TRBD2 | NA | TRBV11-1 | TGTGCCAGCCTACTCGGCGGGGGGCCCGTCACAGATACGCAGTATTTT | CASLLGGGPVTDTQYF
TRBJ1-5 | 16 | TRBD1 | NA | TRBV23-1 | TGCGCCAGCAGTCAATCGAAGACAGGGGCTAATCAGCCCCAGCATTTT | CASSQSKTGANQPQHF
TRBJ1-5 | 15 | NA | NA | TRBV7-6 | TGTGCTAGCAGCTTCTCAGACGCCGCCAATCAGCCCCAGCATTTT | CASSFSDAANQPQHF
TRBJ1-5 | 15 | TRBD1 | few | TRBV28 | TGTGCCAGCAGGGGGGACAGGGTGAGCAATCAGCCCCAGCATTTT | CASRGDRVSNQPQHF
TRBJ1-2 | 15 | TRBD1 | NA | TRBV28 | TGTGCCAGCAGTTCTTCCCTACAGGGGGACTATGGCTACACCTTC | CASSSSLQGDYGYTF
TRBJ2-7 | 17 | NA | few | TRBV4-2 | TGTGCCAGCAGCCAAGATCCTGGGGACCCGACGACCTACGAGCAGTACTTC | CASSQDPGDPTTYEQYF
TRBJ2-1 | 15 | TRBD1 | few | TRBV5-8 | TGTGCCAGCAGCTCGATAGGACAGGCGGTCATTGAGCAGTTCTTC | CASSSIGQAVIEQFF
TRBJ2-3 | 17 | NA | few | TRBV27 | TGTGCCAGCAGTTTATCGTATGGGACCGAAAGTACAGATACGCAGTATTTT | CASSLSYGTESTDTQYF
TRBJ2-1 | 15 | TRBD2 | NA | TRBV15 | TGTGCCACCACCGCAAAGCGGGGGCGTACCGGTGAGCAGTTCTTC | CATTAKRGRTGEQFF
TRBJ2-6 | 13 | NA | few | TRBV24-1 | TGTGCCACCCAACGGGAGGGGGCCAACGTCCTGACTTTC | CATQREGANVLTF
TRBJ1-2 | 14 | TRBD1 | NA | TRBV10-2 | TGCGCCAGCAGCCGGGACAGGGGGAATATCGCTCTAACATTC | CASSRDRGNIALTF
TRBJ2-6 | 13 | NA | NA | TRBV19 | TGTGCCAGTAGTATGTCTGGGGCCAACGTCCTGACTTTC | CASSMSGANVLTF
TRBJ2-7 | 14 | NA | few | TRBV6-1 | TGTGCCAGCAGTGAAGCCGCCGATCTCTACGAGCAGTACTTC | CASSEAADLYEQYF
TRBJ2-1 | 16 | TRBD1 | NA | TRBV2 | TGTGCCAGCGTTACGACCGGGACAGGGCTCTACAATGAGCAGTTCTTC | CASVTTGTGLYNEQFF
TRBJ1-1 | 16 | NA | NA | TRBV28 | TGTGCCAGCAGCTCCTCTAGGGAGGGGTTGAACACTGAAGCTTTCTTT | CASSSSREGLNTEAFF
TRBJ1-5 | 16 | NA | many | TRBV10-3 | TGTGCCATCAGTGAGTCAGAGTCGAGAATGAATCAGCCCCAGCATTTT | CAISESESRMNQPQHF
TRBJ1-1 | 13 | NA | once | TRBV5-1 | TGCGCCAGCGCCCCGTCCGGCAGCACTGAAGCTTTCTTT | CASAPSGSTEAFF
TRBJ2-1 | 14 | NA | few | TRBV12-3/TRBV12-4 | TGTGCCAGCACCGACGGGAGCTCCTACAATGAGCAGTTCTTC | CASTDGSSYNEQFF
TRBJ1-5 | 19 | TRBD1 | NA | TRBV7-8 | TGTGCCAGCAGCTTAGGGGCTTTCTGGGGGCAGGGGGATAATCAGCCCCAGCATTTT | CASSLGAFWGQGDNQPQHF
TRBJ2-1 | 16 | TRBD2 | NA | TRBV12-3/TRBV12-4 | TGTGCCAGCAGTGATACTGCCGGGACTAACTACAATGAGCAGTTCTTC | CASSDTAGTNYNEQFF
TRBJ1-1 | 14 | NA | few | TRBV4-2 | TGTGCCAGCAGCCAAGTTATGGAGATCACTGAAGCTTTCTTT | CASSQVMEITEAFF
TRBJ1-4 | 14 | NA | few | TRBV7-9 | TGTGCCAGCAGCTTCGGGGGCACTAATGAAAAACTGTTTTTT | CASSFGGTNEKLFF
TRBJ2-5 | 15 | TRBD2 | few | TRBV7-8 | TGTGCCAGCAGCTTAAAACTAGCGCGACAAGAGACCCAGTACTTC | CASSLKLARQETQYF